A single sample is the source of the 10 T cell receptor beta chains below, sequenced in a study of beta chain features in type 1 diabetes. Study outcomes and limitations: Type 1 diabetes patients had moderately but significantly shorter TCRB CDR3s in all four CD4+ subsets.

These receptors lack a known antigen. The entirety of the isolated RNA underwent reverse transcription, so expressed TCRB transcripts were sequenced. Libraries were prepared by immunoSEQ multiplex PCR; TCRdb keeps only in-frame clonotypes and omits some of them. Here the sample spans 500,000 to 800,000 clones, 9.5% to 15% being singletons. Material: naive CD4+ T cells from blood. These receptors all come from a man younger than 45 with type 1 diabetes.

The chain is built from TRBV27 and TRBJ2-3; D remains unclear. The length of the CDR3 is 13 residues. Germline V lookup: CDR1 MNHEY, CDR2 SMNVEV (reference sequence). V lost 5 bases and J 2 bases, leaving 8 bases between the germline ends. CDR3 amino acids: CASSKVDTDTQYF. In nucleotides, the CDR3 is TGTGCCAGCAGTAAGGTAGACACAGATACGCAGTATTTT.

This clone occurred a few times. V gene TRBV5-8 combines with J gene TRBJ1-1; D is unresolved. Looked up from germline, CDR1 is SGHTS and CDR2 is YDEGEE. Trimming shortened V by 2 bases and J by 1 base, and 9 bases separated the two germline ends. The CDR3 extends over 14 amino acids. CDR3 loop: CASSLWSQNTEAFF. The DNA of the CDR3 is TGTGCCAGCAGCTTATGGTCCCAGAACACTGAAGCTTTCTTT. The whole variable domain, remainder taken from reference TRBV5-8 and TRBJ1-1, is EAGVTQSPTHLIKTRGQQATLRCSPISGHTSVYWYQQALGLGLQFLLWYDEGEERNRGNFPPRFSGRQFPNYSSELNVNALELEDSALYLCASSLWSQNTEAFFGQGTRLTVV.

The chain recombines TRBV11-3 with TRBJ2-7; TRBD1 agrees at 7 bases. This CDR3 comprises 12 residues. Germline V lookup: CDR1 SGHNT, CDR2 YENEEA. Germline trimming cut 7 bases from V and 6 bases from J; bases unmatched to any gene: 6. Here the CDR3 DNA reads TGTGCCAGCACGACAGGGTTTGGCGAGCAGTACTTC. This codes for CASTTGFGEQYF.

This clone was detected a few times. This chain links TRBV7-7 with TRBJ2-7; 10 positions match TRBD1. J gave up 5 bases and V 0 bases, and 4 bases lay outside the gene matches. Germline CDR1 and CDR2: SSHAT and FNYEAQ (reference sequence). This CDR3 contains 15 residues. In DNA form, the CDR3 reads TGTGCCAGCAGCTTAGCACCGGGACAGGGGAACGAGCAGTACTTC. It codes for CASSLAPGQGNEQYF.

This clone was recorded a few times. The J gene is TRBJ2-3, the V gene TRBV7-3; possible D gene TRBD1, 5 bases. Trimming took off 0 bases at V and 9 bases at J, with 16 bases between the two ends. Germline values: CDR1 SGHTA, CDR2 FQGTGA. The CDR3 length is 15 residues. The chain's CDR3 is CASSLTGPPGATQYF. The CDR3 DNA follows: TGTGCCAGCAGCTTAACGGGGCCACCTGGGGCCACGCAGTATTTT.

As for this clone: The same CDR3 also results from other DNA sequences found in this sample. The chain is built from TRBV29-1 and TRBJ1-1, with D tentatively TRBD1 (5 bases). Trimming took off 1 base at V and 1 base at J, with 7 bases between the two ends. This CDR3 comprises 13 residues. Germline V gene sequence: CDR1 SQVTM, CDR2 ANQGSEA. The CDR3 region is CSVEGRANTEAFF. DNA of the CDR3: TGCAGCGTTGAAGGCAGGGCGAACACTGAAGCTTTCTTT.

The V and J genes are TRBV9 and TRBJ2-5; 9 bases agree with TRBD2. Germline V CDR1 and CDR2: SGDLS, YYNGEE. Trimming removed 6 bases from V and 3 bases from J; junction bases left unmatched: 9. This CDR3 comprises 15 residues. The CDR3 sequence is CASTPRGGGEETQYF. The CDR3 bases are TGTGCCAGCACCCCCAGGGGCGGGGGGGAAGAGACCCAGTACTTC.

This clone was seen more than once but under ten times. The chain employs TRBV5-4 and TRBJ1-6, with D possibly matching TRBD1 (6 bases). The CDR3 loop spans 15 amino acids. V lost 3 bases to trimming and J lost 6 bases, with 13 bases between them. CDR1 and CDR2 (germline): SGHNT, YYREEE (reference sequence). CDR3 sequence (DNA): TGTGCCAGCAGCTACAGACAGGTGCCTAATTCACCCCTCCACTTT. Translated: CASSYRQVPNSPLHF.

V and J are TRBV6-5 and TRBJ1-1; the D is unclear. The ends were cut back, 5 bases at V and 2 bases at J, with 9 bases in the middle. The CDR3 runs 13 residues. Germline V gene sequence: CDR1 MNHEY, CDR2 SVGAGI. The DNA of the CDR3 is TGTGCCAGCAGTGCTTACCCAAACACTGAAGCTTTCTTT. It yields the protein CASSAYPNTEAFF.

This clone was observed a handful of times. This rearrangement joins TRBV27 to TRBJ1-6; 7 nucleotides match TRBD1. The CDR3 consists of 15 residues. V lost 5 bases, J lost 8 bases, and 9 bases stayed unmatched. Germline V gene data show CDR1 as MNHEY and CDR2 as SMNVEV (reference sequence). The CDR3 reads CASSIETGKDSPLHF. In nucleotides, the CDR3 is TGTGCCAGCAGTATAGAGACAGGGAAGGATTCACCCCTCCACTTT.